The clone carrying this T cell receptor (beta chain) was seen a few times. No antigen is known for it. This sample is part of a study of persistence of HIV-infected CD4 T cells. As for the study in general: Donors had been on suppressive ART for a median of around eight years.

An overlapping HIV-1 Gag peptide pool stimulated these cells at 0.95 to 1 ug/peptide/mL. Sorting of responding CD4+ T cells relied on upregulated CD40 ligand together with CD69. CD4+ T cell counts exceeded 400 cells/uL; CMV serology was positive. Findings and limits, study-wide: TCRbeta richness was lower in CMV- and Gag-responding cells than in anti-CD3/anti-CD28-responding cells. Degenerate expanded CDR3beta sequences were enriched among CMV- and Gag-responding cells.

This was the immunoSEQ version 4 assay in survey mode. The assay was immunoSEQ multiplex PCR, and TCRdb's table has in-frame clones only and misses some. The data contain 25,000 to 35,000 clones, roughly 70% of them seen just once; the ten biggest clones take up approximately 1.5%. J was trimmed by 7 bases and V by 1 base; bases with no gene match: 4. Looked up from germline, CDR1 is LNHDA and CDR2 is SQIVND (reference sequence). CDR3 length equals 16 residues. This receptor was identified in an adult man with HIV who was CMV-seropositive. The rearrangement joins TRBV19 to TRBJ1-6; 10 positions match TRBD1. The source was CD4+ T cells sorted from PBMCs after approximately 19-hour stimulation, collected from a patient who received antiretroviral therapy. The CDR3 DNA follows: TGTGCCAGTAGTATAGCGAGGACAGGGGGAAATTCACCCCTCCACTTT. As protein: CASSIARTGGNSPLHF.